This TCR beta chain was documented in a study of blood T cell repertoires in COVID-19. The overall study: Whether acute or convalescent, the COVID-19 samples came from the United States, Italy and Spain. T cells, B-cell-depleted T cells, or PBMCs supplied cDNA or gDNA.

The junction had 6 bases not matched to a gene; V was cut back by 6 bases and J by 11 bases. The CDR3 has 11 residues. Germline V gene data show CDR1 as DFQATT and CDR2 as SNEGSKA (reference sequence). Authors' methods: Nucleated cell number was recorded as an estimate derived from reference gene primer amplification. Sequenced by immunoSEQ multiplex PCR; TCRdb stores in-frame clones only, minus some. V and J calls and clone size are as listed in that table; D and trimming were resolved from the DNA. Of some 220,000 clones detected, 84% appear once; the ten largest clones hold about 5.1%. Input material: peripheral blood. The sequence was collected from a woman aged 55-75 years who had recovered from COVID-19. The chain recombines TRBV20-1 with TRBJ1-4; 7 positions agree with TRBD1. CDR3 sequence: CSAAYRGKLFF. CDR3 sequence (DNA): TGCAGTGCAGCTTACAGGGGTAAACTGTTTTTT.